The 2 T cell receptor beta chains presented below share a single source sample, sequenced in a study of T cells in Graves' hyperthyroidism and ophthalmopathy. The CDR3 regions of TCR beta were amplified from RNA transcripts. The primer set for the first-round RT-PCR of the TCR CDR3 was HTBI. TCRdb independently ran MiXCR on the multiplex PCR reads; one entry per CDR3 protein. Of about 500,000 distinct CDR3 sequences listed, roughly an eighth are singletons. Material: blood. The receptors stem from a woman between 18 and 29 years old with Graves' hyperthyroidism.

CDR3 in DNA: TGTGCCAGCAGAACAGGGTCAGGGACAGATACGCAGTATTTT. Residues: CASRTGSGTDTQYF. V gene TRBV12-3 or TRBV12-4 combines with J gene TRBJ2-3; D may be TRBD1 (6 bases). The CDR3 runs to 14 residues. Trimming left V 6 bases short and J 3 bases short, with 13 bases between.

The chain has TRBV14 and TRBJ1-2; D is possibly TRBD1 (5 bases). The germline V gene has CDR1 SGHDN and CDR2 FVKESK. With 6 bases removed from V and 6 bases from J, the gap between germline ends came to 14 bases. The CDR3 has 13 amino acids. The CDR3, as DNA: TGTGCCAGCAGTGGGGGAGGACTCGATGGCTACACCTTC. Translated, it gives CASSGGGLDGYTF.